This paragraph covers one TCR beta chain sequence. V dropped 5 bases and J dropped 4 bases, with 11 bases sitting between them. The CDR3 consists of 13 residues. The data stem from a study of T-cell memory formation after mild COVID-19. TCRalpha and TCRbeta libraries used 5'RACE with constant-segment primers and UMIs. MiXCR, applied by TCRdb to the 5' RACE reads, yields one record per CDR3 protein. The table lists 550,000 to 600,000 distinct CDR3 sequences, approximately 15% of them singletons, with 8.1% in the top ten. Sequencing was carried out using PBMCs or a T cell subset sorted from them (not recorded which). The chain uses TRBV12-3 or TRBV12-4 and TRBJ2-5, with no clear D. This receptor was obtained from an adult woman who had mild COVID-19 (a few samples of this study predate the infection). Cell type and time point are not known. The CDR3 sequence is CASSTLLRETQYF. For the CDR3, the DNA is TGTGCCAGCAGTACCCTCTTAAGAGAGACCCAGTACTTC.